This TCR beta chain was identified in a study of CD8+ T cells in alopecia areata. Study-level information: The share of scalp area affected provided the severity score for treated patients.

The CDR3 sequence is 15 residues long. The germline gives CDR1 MNHEY, CDR2 SVGAGI. J was trimmed by 5 bases and V by 3 bases; bases with no gene match: 3. Treatment here: oral pan-JAK inhibitor, 5-10 mg twice daily. TCR sequencing used cDNA made by reverse transcription of extracted RNA. Method: immunoSEQ multiplex PCR; TCRdb's copy keeps in-frame clones and lacks some. Of more than 95,000 clones in the sample, 60% to 65% were seen once. This chain links TRBV6-5 with TRBJ2-3; 12 nucleotides align to TRBD2. The input for sequencing was CD4+ T cells sorted from blood, taken at week 4, from a patient treated with tofacitinib. The sequence came from a human donor with alopecia areata. As DNA, the CDR3 is TGTGCCAGCAGTTATCTGACTAGCGGGGGAGATACGCAGTATTTT. As protein: CASSYLTSGGDTQYF.